This T cell receptor (beta chain) stems from a study of blood T cell repertoires in COVID-19. Study at large: Whether acute or convalescent, the COVID-19 samples came from the United States, Italy and Spain.

Original processing methods: Amplification with reference gene primers provided the estimates of nucleated cell counts. Only in-frame clones appear in the TCRdb table, and some are missing; sequencing was by immunoSEQ multiplex PCR. The V and J calls and clone size are taken from that table; D and trimming were inferred from the DNA. This sample yields fewer than 150,000 clones, of which approximately 83% are seen a single time; about a sixth belongs to the top ten. The CDR3 spans 19 residues. V lost 0 bases and J lost 4; bases outside the gene matches: 14. Germline lookup yields CDR1 SGHNT and CDR2 YYREEE (reference sequence).

This receptor was obtained from a woman between 45 and 60 years old who had recovered from COVID-19. The V call is TRBV5-4, the J call TRBJ2-7; 12 bases agree with TRBD2. Sequenced material: peripheral blood. DNA of the CDR3: TGTGCCAGCAGCTTGGCCGGGGCGACTAGCGGGAGAAAGGGGTACGAGCAGTACTTC. It encodes CASSLAGATSGRKGYEQYF. Full variable domain (rest looked up from reference TRBV5-4 and TRBJ2-7): ETGVTQSPTHLIKTRGQQVTLRCSSQSGHNTVSWYQQALGQGPQFIFQYYREEENGRGNFPPRFSGLQFPNYSSELNVNALELDDSALYLCASSLAGATSGRKGYEQYFGPGTRLTVT.